This T cell receptor beta chain was captured by sequencing in a study of blood T cell repertoires in COVID-19. Study details: Samples came from the United States, Italy and Spain, spanning acute and convalescent COVID-19. Sources were T cells, B-cell-depleted T cells, or PBMCs; the material itself was cDNA or gDNA.

As originally analysed: Reference gene primer amplification yielded estimated nucleated cell counts. TCRdb's copy holds only in-frame clones and misses some; the assay was immunoSEQ multiplex PCR. D and trimming were read from the DNA, whereas the V and J calls and clone size are those reported in that table. The sample includes around 80,000 clones, approximately 86% of them seen just once. With V trimmed by 1 base and J by 8 bases, 10 bases remained unmatched. The length of the CDR3 is 17 residues. Germline V gene data show CDR1 as LNHDA and CDR2 as SQIVND (reference sequence). The specimen was peripheral blood. The chain joins TRBV19 to TRBJ2-3; the match to TRBD2 covers 12 bases. The clonotype was recovered from an elderly man with active or convalescent COVID-19. Written as DNA, the CDR3 is TGTGCCAGTAGTATAGCGGCTAGCGGGAGGGCCTTTCGTACGCAGTATTTT. Translation: CASSIAASGRAFRTQYF. Looking up the rest from reference TRBV19 and TRBJ2-3 gives the full variable domain: DGGITQSPKYLFRKEGQNVTLSCEQNLNHDAMYWYRQDPGQGLRLIYYSQIVNDFQKGDIAEGYSVSREKKESFPLTVTSAQKNPTAFYLCASSIAASGRAFRTQYFGPGTRLTVL.